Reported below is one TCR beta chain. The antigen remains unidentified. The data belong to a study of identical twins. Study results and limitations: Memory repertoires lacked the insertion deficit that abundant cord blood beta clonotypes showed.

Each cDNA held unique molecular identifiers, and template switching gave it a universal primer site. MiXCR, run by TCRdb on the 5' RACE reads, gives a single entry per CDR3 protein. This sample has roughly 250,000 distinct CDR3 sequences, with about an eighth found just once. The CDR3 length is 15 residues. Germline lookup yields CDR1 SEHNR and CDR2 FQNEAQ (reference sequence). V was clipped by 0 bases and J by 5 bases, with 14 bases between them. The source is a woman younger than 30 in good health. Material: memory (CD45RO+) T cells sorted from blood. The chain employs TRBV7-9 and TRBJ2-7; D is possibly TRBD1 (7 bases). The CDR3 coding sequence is TGTGCCAGCAGCTTAGCGTGGAGGGGGCGTCACGAGCAGTACTTC. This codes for CASSLAWRGRHEQYF.